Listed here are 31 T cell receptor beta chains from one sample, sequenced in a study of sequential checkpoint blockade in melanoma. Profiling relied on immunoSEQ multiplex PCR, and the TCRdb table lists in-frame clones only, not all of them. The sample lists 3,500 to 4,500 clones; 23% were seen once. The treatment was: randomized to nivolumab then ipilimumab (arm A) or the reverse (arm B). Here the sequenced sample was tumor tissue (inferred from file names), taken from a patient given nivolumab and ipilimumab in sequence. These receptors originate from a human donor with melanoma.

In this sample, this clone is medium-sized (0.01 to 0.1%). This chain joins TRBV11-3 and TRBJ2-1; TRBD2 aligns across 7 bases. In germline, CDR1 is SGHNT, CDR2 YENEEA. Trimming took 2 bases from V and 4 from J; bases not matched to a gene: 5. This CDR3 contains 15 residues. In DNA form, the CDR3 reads TGTGCCAGCAGCTTATCGGCTAGCGGTTACAATGAGCAGTTCTTC. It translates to CASSLSASGYNEQFF.

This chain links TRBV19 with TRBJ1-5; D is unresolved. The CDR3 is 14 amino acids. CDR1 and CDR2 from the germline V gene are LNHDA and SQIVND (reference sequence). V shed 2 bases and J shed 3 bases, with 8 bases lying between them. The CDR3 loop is CASSINWANQPQHF. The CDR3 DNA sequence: TGTGCCAGTAGTATAAACTGGGCCAATCAGCCCCAGCATTTT.

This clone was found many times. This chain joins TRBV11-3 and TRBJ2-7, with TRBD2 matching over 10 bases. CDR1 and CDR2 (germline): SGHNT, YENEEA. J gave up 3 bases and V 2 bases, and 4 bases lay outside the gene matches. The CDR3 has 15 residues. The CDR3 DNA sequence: TGTGCCAGCAGCTTACCTAGCGGGAGTAACTACGAGCAGTACTTC. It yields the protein CASSLPSGSNYEQYF.

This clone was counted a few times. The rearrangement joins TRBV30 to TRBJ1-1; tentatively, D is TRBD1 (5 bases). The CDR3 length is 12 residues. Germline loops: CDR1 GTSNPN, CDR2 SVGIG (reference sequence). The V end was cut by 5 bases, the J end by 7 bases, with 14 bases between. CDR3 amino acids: CAWGLGGGEAFF. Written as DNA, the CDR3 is TGTGCCTGGGGACTAGGCGGGGGTGAAGCTTTCTTT.

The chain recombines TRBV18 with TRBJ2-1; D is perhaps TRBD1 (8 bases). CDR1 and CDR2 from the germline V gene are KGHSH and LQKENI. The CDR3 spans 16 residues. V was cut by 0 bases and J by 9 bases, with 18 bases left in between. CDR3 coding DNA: TGTGCCAGCTCACCACCGGCTAGCGGACAGGGCGGTGAGCAGTTCTTC. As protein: CASSPPASGQGGEQFF.

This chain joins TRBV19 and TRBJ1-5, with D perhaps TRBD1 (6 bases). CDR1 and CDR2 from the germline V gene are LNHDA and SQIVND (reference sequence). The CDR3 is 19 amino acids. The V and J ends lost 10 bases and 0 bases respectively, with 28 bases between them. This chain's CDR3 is CATQGPIHLGTASNQPQHF. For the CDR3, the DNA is TGTGCCACGCAGGGGCCTATCCACTTGGGGACCGCTAGCAATCAGCCCCAGCATTTT.

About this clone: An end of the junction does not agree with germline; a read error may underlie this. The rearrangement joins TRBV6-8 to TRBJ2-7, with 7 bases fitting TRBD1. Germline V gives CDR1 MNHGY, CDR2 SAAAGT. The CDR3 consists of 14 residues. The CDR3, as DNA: TGTGCCATCAGTCCACGGGACAGCTATTACGAGCAGTACTTC. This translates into CAISPRDSYYEQYF.

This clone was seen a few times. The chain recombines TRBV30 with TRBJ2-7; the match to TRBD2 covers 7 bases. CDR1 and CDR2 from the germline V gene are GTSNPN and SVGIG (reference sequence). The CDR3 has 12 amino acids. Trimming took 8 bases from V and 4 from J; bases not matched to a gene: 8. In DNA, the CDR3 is TGTGCCCGGGGGGACGGTCGTTACGAGCAGTACTTC. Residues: CARGDGRYEQYF.

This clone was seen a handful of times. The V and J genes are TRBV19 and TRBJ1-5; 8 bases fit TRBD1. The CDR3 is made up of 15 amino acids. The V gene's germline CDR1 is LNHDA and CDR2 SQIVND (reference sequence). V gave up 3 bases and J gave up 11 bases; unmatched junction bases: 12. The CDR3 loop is CASSIPGQGNLAQHF. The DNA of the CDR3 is TGTGCCAGTAGTATCCCCGGACAGGGCAACTTAGCCCAGCATTTT.

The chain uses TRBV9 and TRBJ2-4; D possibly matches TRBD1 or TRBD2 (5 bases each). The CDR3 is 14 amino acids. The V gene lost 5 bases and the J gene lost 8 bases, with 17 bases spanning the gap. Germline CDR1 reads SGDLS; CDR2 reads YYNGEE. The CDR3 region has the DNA TGTGCCAGCAGTCGTATTGGGACGGATGACATTCAGTACTTC. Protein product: CASSRIGTDDIQYF. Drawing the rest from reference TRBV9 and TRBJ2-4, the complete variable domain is DSGVTQTPKHLITATGQRVTLRCSPRSGDLSVYWYQQSLDQGLQFLIQYYNGEERAKGNILERFSAQQFPDLHSELNLSSLELGDSALYFCASSRIGTDDIQYFGAGTRLSVL.

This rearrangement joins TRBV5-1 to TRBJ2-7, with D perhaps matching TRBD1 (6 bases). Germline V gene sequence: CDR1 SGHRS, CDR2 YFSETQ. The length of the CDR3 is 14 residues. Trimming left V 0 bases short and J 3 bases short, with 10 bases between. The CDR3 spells CASSLVRGHYEQYF. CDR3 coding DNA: TGCGCCAGCAGCTTGGTTCGGGGACACTACGAGCAGTACTTC.

This CDR3 is CASSYSYSGRVNEQFF. The CDR3 nucleotides read TGTGCCAGCAGTTACTCGTATAGCGGGAGGGTGAATGAGCAGTTCTTC. This chain uses TRBV6-8 with TRBJ2-1; TRBD2 aligns across 11 bases. This CDR3 contains 16 residues. J was trimmed by 7 bases and V by 0 bases; bases with no gene match: 5. Germline-derived CDR1 and CDR2 are MNHGY and SAAAGT.

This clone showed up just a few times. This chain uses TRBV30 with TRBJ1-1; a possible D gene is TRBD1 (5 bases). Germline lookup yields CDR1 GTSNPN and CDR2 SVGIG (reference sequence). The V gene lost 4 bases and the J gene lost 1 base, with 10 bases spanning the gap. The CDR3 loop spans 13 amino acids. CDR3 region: CAWKDTGNTEAFF. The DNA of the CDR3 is TGTGCCTGGAAAGATACAGGGAACACTGAAGCTTTCTTT.

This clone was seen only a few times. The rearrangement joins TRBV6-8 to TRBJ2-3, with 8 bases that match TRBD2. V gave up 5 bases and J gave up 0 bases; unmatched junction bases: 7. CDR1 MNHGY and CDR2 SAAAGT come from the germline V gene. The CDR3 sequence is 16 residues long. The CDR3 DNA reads TGTGCCAGCAGTCCATTAGCGGGACCCAGCACAGATACGCAGTATTTT. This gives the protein CASSPLAGPSTDTQYF.

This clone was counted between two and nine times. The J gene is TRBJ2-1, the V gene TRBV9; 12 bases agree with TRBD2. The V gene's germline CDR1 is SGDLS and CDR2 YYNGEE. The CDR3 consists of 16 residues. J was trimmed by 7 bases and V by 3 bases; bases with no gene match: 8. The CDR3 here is CASSALTSGSVNEQFF. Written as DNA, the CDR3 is TGTGCCAGCAGCGCCTTGACTAGCGGGAGTGTTAATGAGCAGTTCTTC. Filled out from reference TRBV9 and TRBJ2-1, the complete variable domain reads DSGVTQTPKHLITATGQRVTLRCSPRSGDLSVYWYQQSLDQGLQFLIQYYNGEERAKGNILERFSAQQFPDLHSELNLSSLELGDSALYFCASSALTSGSVNEQFFGPGTRLTVL.

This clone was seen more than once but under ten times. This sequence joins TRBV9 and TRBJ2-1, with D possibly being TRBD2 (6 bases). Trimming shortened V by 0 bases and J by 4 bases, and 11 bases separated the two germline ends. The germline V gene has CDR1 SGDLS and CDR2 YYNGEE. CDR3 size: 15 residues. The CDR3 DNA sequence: TGTGCCAGCAGCGTAGGTAGCGGACTATACAATGAGCAGTTCTTC. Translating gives CASSVGSGLYNEQFF.

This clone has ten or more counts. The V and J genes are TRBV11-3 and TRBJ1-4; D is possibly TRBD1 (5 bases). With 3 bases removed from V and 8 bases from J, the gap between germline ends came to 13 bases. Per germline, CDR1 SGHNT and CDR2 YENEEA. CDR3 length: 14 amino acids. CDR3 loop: CASSFRGDGEKLFF. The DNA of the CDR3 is TGTGCCAGCAGCTTTCGGGGGGATGGGGAAAAACTGTTTTTT.

In DNA form, the CDR3 reads TGCGCCAGCAGCTTGGGGGGTTATGTCGGCAATGAGCAGTTCTTC. It yields the protein CASSLGGYVGNEQFF. This chain uses TRBV5-1 with TRBJ2-1; D not resolved. Trimming stripped 0 bases from V and 6 bases from J, with 13 bases between. CDR3 length: 15 amino acids. Germline assignment: CDR1 SGHRS and CDR2 YFSETQ.

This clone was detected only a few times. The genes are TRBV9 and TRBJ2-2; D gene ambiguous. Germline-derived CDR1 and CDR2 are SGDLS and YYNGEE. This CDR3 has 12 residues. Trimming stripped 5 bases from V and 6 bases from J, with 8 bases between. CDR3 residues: CASSNIAGELFF. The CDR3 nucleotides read TGTGCCAGCAGTAATATCGCCGGGGAGCTGTTTTTT.

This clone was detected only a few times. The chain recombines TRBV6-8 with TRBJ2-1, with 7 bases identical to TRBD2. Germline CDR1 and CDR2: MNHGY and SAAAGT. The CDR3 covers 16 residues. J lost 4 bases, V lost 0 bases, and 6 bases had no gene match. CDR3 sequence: CASSYSEAGEYNEQFF. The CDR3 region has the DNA TGTGCCAGCAGTTACTCGGAGGCGGGAGAGTACAATGAGCAGTTCTTC.

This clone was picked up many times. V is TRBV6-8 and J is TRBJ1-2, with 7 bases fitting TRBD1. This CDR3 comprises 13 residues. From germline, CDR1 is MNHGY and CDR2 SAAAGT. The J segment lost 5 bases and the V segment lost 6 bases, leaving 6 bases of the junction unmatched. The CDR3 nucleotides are TGTGCCAGCAGCCAGGGACAGCCTTATGGCTACACCTTC. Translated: CASSQGQPYGYTF.

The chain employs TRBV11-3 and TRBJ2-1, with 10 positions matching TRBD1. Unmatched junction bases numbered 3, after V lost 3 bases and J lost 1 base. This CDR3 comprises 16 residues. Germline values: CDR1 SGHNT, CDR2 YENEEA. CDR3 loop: CASSLMGQGSYNEQFF. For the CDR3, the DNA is TGTGCCAGCAGCTTGATGGGACAGGGGTCCTACAATGAGCAGTTCTTC.

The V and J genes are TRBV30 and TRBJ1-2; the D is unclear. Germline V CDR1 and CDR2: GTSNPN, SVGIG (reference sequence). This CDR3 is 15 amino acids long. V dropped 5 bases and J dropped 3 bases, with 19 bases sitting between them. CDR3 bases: TGTGCCTGGTGGACTGCGGGTCAATCTCACTATGGCTACACCTTC. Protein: CAWWTAGQSHYGYTF.

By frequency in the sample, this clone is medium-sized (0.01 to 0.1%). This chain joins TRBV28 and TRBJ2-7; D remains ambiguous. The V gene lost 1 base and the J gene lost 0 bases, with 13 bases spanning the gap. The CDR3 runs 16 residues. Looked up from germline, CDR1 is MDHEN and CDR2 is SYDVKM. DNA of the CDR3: TGTGCCAGCAGTTTATTTGCGTACCAAAACTCCTACGAGCAGTACTTC. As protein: CASSLFAYQNSYEQYF.

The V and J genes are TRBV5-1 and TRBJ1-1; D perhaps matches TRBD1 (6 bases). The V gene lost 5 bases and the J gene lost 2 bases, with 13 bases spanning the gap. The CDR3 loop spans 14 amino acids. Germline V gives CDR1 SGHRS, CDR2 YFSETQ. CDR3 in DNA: TGCGCCAGCAGGCCCGGGACACCAAACACTGAAGCTTTCTTT. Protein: CASRPGTPNTEAFF.

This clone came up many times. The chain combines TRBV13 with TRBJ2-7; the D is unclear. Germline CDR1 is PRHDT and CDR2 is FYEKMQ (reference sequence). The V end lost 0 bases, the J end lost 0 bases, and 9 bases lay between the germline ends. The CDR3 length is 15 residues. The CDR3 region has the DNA TGTGCCAGCAGCTTAGGGACCCACTACTCCTACGAGCAGTACTTC. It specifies CASSLGTHYSYEQYF.

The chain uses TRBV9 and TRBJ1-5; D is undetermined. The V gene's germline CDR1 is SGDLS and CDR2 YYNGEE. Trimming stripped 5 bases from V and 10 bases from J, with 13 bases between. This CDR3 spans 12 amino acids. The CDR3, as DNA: TGTGCCAGCAGTGGCCTTGAACGACCCCAGCATTTT. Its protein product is CASSGLERPQHF.

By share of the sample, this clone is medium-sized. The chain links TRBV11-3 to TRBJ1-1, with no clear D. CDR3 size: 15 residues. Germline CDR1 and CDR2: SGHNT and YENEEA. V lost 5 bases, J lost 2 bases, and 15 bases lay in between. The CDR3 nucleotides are TGTGCCAGCAGCGAGGAAACGGAGGGTAACACTGAAGCTTTCTTT. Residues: CASSEETEGNTEAFF. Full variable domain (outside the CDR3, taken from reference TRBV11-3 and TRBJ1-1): EAGVVQSPRYKIIEKKQPVAFWCNPISGHNTLYWYLQNLGQGPELLIRYENEEAVDDSQLPKDRFSAERLKGVDSTLKIQPAELGDSAVYLCASSEETEGNTEAFFGQGTRLTVV.

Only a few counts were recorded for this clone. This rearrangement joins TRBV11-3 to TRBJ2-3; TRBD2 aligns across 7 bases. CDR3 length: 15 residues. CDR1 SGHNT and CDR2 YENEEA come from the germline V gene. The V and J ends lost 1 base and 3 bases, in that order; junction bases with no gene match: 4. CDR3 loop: CASSLGLAFTDTQYF. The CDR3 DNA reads TGTGCCAGCAGCTTAGGACTAGCTTTTACAGATACGCAGTATTTT.

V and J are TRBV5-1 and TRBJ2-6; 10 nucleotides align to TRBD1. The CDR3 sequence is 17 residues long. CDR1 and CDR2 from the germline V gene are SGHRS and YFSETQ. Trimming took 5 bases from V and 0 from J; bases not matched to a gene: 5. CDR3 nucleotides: TGCGCCAGCAGAATGGGACAGGGGAGCTCTGGGGCCAACGTCCTGACTTTC. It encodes CASRMGQGSSGANVLTF. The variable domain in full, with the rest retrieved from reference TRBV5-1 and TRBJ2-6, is KAGVTQTPRYLIKTRGQQVTLSCSPISGHRSVSWYQQTPGQGLQFLFEYFSETQRNKGNFPGRFSGRQFSNSRSEMNVSTLELGDSALYLCASRMGQGSSGANVLTFGAGSRLTVL.

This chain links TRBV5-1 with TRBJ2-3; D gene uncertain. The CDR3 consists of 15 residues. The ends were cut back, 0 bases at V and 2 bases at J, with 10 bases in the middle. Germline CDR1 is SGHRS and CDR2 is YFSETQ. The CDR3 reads CASSLVNLFTDTQYF. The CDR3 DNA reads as TGCGCCAGCAGCTTGGTAAACTTATTCACAGATACGCAGTATTTT.